These T cell receptor beta chains were read from a single sample in a study of blood T cell repertoires in COVID-19. Method: immunoSEQ multiplex PCR; TCRdb's copy keeps in-frame clones and lacks some. Of around 9,800 clones listed, 65% to 90% were seen once; the top ten hold 7.7%. Sequencing was done on a sample of peripheral blood. The receptor source for this set is a man between 70 and 80 years old with active COVID-19. The conserved cysteine and the conserved F or W are not part of the CDR3 here. Each record gives: V gene, J gene, CDR3 protein.

>TRBV30|TRBJ2-2
AWSSIRGTGNTGELF
>TRBV7-3|TRBJ1-6
ASSLMGGKDSPLH
>TRBV7-2|TRBJ2-2
ASSPRGDTHTGELF
>TRBV5-1|TRBJ2-7
ASSLDRTSSYEQY
>TRBV18|TRBJ2-3
ASSPATGTTDTQY
>TRBV5-1|TRBJ2-1
ASSSLAGGDNEQF
>TRBV5-5|TRBJ2-5
ASSTGTGEQETQY
>TRBV5-1|TRBJ2-5
ASSFDQETQY
>TRBV5-1|TRBJ1-1
ASSSRDRRNTEAF
>TRBV5-4|TRBJ2-5
ASSSVDSREKTQY
>TRBV6-5|TRBJ1-2
ASFGTDYGYT
>TRBV4-3|TRBJ2-2
ASSPRPGTGIGELF
>TRBV14|TRBJ2-7
ASSQDYGLREAY
>TRBV18|TRBJ1-6
ASSPTDSPRRGEDSPLH
>TRBV7-5|TRBJ1-4
AACPVRTNEKLF
>TRBV5-1|TRBJ2-5
ASSLVPGEETQY
>TRBV5-1|TRBJ2-1
ASSLVGGAGNEQF
>TRBV3-1/TRBV3-2|TRBJ2-2
ASARPTGELF
>TRBV28|TRBJ2-5
ASKRGGQETQY
>TRBV5-1|TRBJ1-1
ASSLGTGWF
>TRBV7-9|TRBJ1-2
ASSLEDSGYT
>TRBV10-1|TRBJ2-1
ASSGGGKGEQF
>TRBV7-3|TRBJ2-3
ASSSGGPSDTQY
>TRBV5-5|TRBJ2-1
ASSFTSGEGLGQF
>TRBV18|TRBJ2-1
ASSPRDSGGAYNEQF
>TRBV5-6|TRBJ2-4
ASSSRGRILANIQY
>TRBV2|TRBJ2-1
AESGGVDKANEQF
>TRBV11-3|TRBJ2-1
ASSLGAANNEQF
>TRBV5-1|TRBJ1-5
ASSLAGGSNQPQH
>TRBV29-1|TRBJ2-3
SVDGRGPDTQY
>TRBV6-1|TRBJ2-6
ASSARQGGSTGANVLT
>TRBV5-1|TRBJ2-1
ASSVGGLEEF
>TRBV6-5|TRBJ1-1
ASSYPGQPEAF
>TRBV19|TRBJ2-1
ASSIGGGEQF
>TRBV9|TRBJ2-1
ASSAGQGYLSYNEQF
>TRBV7-9|TRBJ1-5
ASSPLSFYNQPQH
>TRBV15|TRBJ2-1
ATSRSRGSYNEQF
>TRBV28|TRBJ1-4
ASSFGGRLNEKLF
>TRBV28|TRBJ2-7
ASSERGRAYEQY
>TRBV9|TRBJ2-7
ASSVEGLAGEQY
>TRBV5-1|TRBJ2-5
ASSLEQAAQY
>TRBV19|TRBJ2-1
ASSIIYNEQF
>TRBV19|TRBJ1-5
ASSGTGGLQPQH
>TRBV5-1|TRBJ2-3
ASSSRRGDTQY
>TRBV5-1|TRBJ2-2
ASRQPRTGGNTGELF
>TRBV7-9|TRBJ1-3
ASNKPQGSGNTIY
>TRBV6-2/TRBV6-3|TRBJ1-4
ASSPSRGKSNEKLF
>TRBV7-2|TRBJ1-2
ASSGRRQHNYGYT
>TRBV28|TRBJ2-7
ASSLSGGGTYEQY
>TRBV4-1|TRBJ1-4
ASSQDWLDRVNEKLF
>TRBV9|TRBJ2-2
ASSPHLGQGHTGELF